The rows below give T cell receptor beta chains drawn from one sample of a study of shared T cell receptors in the human thymus. The protocol was immunoSEQ multiplex PCR, while the TCRdb copy is restricted to in-frame clones and leaves out a portion. The repertoire holds roughly 560,000 clones, with 75% to 80% as singletons. In addition, the sample was reused for a study of human thymus T cells.

Sample: thymocytes. The receptors were sampled from a boy in the first two years of life with a congenital heart defect. The CDR3 runs from the conserved cysteine through the conserved F or W. A D gene is named only where the DNA matches it firmly. A row's size may be missing; if present it is once, few, many or a size class.

size	V	J	D	DNA	CDR3
NA	TRBV27	TRBJ1-2	TRBD1	TGTGCCAGCAGTTTATTTGGGACAGGGGAAGGAGGCTACACCTTC	CASSLFGTGEGGYTF
NA	TRBV7-8	TRBJ2-7	TRBD1	TGTGCCAGCAGCCCAACCTTGAGGACAGGGGCGCGTCACGAGCAGTACTTC	CASSPTLRTGARHEQYF
once	TRBV5-1	TRBJ2-1	TRBD2	TGCGCCACCTCTTCTAGCGGGTCCTACAATGAGCAGTTCTTC	CATSSSGSYNEQFF
few	TRBV19	TRBJ1-5	TRBD1	TGTGCCAGTAGAGGACAGGGGGCTGACAATCAGCCCCAGCATTTT	CASRGQGADNQPQHF
NA	TRBV6-1	TRBJ2-7	NA	TGTGCCAGCAGACCGCTGAATTGGGGCCACGAGCAGTACTTC	CASRPLNWGHEQYF
NA	TRBV7-9	TRBJ2-2	TRBD1	TGTGCCAGCAGCTTCAGGGGGCGGTTTGGCGGGGAGCTGTTTTTT	CASSFRGRFGGELFF
NA	TRBV7-2	TRBJ2-7	NA	TGTGCCAGCAGCCCCCGACAGAAGAGCTCCTACGAGCAGTACTTC	CASSPRQKSSYEQYF
NA	TRBV27	TRBJ2-7	NA	TGTGCCAGCAGGGCTAGCGCGCTACCCCCCTACGAGCAGTACTTC	CASRASALPPYEQYF
NA	TRBV7-2	TRBJ2-1	NA	TGTGCCAGCAGCTACGGGTCAAACAATGAGCAGTTCTTC	CASSYGSNNEQFF
NA	TRBV6-5	TRBJ2-1	TRBD2	TGTGCCAGCAGTTACGCGGGAGGTAAACCCTACAATGAGCAGTTCTTC	CASSYAGGKPYNEQFF
NA	TRBV6-1	TRBJ2-7	TRBD1	TGTGCCAGCAGGGAGAGGACAGGGGCATCCTACGAGCAGTACTTC	CASRERTGASYEQYF
NA	TRBV27	TRBJ2-5	TRBD2	TGTGCCAGCAGTTTACGACTAGCGGGAGGGAATTTAGAGACCCAGTACTTC	CASSLRLAGGNLETQYF
once	TRBV4-1	TRBJ1-5	NA	TGCGCCAGCAGCCAAGCGAAGGGTGAGGGTCAGCCCCAGCATTTT	CASSQAKGEGQPQHF
NA	TRBV25-1	TRBJ2-1	NA	TGTGCCAGCATGGCAGGAGAGCAGTTCTTC	CASMAGEQFF
few	TRBV6-1	TRBJ2-7	TRBD2	TGTGCCAGCAGTACTAGCGGGGCCCCCTACGAGCAGTACTTC	CASSTSGAPYEQYF
NA	TRBV18	TRBJ2-7	TRBD1	TGTGCCAGCTCACCCAACACAGGGGCAGGCGACGAGCAGTACTTC	CASSPNTGAGDEQYF
NA	TRBV28	TRBJ2-1	TRBD2	TGTGCCAGCAGTTTAAGTGGGACTAAGTTCTTC	CASSLSGTKFF
few	TRBV10-3	TRBJ1-5	NA	TGTGCCATCAGTGATGAGGGGAACAGGGACACCACGGGCGGAGGCAATCAGCCCCAGCATTTT	CAISDEGNRDTTGGGNQPQHF
NA	TRBV13	TRBJ1-1	NA	TGTGCCAGCAGCTTAACTGCAACGGGGAGTCGTACTGAAGCTTTCTTT	CASSLTATGSRTEAFF
NA	TRBV27	TRBJ1-2	NA	TGTGCCAGCAGTTTATCTGGGGAGGACTATGGCTACACCTTC	CASSLSGEDYGYTF
NA	TRBV30	TRBJ2-2	TRBD1	TGTGCCTGGAACTGTCCAGGGGGAGGGGAGCTGTTTTTT	CAWNCPGGGELFF
NA	TRBV10-2	TRBJ1-4	TRBD1	TGCGCCAGCAGCGGGACAGATGAAAAACTGTTTTTT	CASSGTDEKLFF
few	TRBV7-9	TRBJ2-2	TRBD1	TGTGCCAGCAGCTTAGTGCCACAGGGGGCAGGGAACACCGGGGAGCTGTTTTTT	CASSLVPQGAGNTGELFF
NA	TRBV5-6	TRBJ1-2	TRBD1	TGTGCCAGCAGCCATCGGGACCGGGACAGGAATAACTATGGCTACACCTTC	CASSHRDRDRNNYGYTF
NA	TRBV15	TRBJ2-1	TRBD2	TGTGCCACCAGCAGAGCGGGAGGGCAGGGCAATGAGCAGTTCTTC	CATSRAGGQGNEQFF
NA	TRBV27	TRBJ2-3	TRBD1	TGTGCCAGCAGTTTAGGGGACAGGGGGAGGAGGGATTTT	CASSLGDRGRRDF
few	TRBV11-2	TRBJ2-5	NA	TGTGCCAGCAGCTTAGACGGGGGAGAGACCCAGTACTTC	CASSLDGGETQYF
NA	TRBV7-9	TRBJ1-1	NA	TGTGCCAGCAGCCGCACAGGGAGCACTGAAGCTTTCTTT	CASSRTGSTEAFF
NA	TRBV28	TRBJ1-2	TRBD1	TGTGCCAGCACCCCGGACAGGGCTGACTATGGCTACACCTTC	CASTPDRADYGYTF
NA	TRBV10-1	TRBJ2-1	TRBD2	TGCGCCAGCAGTGGGGCCCTACAGGGCGGGGGGGATGAGCAGTTCTTC	CASSGALQGGGDEQFF
few	TRBV4-1	TRBJ2-3	NA	TGCGCCAGCAGCCACGGGGTTAGGCTAGTTACGCAGTATTTT	CASSHGVRLVTQYF
NA	TRBV2	TRBJ2-3	TRBD2	TGTGCCAGCAGTGAAGCCCTAGCGGACCCCACAGATACGCAGTATTTT	CASSEALADPTDTQYF
NA	TRBV27	TRBJ2-7	TRBD1	TGTGCCAGCAGTTTTCCTACAGGGGGAGGCCTTCTACGGAAGCAGTACTTC	CASSFPTGGGLLRKQYF
NA	TRBV7-9	TRBJ2-1	TRBD2	TGTGCCAGCAGCACCGGGACTAGCGGGATCAATGAGCAGTTCTTC	CASSTGTSGINEQFF
NA	TRBV15	TRBJ2-7	NA	TGTGCCACCAGCAGAGAGGGACTTCCCGTCTACGAGCAGTACTTC	CATSREGLPVYEQYF